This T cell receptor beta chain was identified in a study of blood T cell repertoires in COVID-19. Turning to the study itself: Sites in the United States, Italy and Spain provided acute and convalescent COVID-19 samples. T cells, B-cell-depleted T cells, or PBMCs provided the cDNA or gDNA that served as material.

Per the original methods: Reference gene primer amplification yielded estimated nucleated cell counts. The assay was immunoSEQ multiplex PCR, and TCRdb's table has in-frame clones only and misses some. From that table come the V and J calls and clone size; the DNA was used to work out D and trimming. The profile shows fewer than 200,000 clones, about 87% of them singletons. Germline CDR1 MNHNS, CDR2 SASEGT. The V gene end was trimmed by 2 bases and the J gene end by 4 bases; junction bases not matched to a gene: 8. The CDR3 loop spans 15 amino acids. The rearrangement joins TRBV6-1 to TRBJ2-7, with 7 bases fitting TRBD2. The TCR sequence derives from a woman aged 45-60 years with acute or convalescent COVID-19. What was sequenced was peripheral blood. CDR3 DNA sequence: TGTGCCAGCAGTGAAATGGCTAGCGGAACATACGAGCAGTACTTC. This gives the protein CASSEMASGTYEQYF.